These 19 T cell receptor beta chains were sequenced from one sample in a study of blood T cell repertoires in COVID-19. Generated by immunoSEQ multiplex PCR, the TCRdb table keeps only in-frame clones and is missing some. The sample yields 250,000 to 300,000 clones, 80% to 90% seen once. Sequenced sample: PBMCs or T cells enriched from blood (not recorded which). The receptors here all came from a woman aged 45-65 years who had recovered from COVID-19.

This rearrangement joins TRBV11-2 to TRBJ1-1, with a possible D match to TRBD1 (5 bases). Germline-derived CDR1 and CDR2 are SGHAT and FQNNGV. Trimming removed 1 base at V and 11 bases at J, with 14 bases between. The CDR3 is made up of 13 amino acids. CDR3 sequence (DNA): TGTGCCAGCAGCTTAGTGGGACTTTTAGTTGCTTTCTTT. This sequence encodes CASSLVGLLVAFF.

The J gene is TRBJ2-1, the V gene TRBV5-1; 9 bases fit TRBD2. The CDR3 contains 16 residues. With 0 bases clipped from V and 0 bases from J, the junction kept 1 base outside the gene matches. Germline V gene data show CDR1 as SGHRS and CDR2 as YFSETQ. The CDR3 coding sequence is TGCGCCAGCAGCTTGGAAGCGGGGGGCTCCTACAATGAGCAGTTCTTC. This sequence encodes CASSLEAGGSYNEQFF.

V is TRBV5-4 and J is TRBJ2-3; 7 bases map to TRBD2. V gave up 0 bases and J gave up 2 bases; unmatched junction bases: 6. CDR1 is SGHNT and CDR2 is YYREEE in the germline V gene (reference sequence). There are 16 residues in the CDR3. DNA of the CDR3: TGTGCCAGCAGCTTGGGGTTAGCGGGCTTCACAGATACGCAGTATTTT. Its translation: CASSLGLAGFTDTQYF.

The chain couples TRBV24-1 to TRBJ2-2, with 7 positions matching TRBD1. V lost 7 bases to trimming and J lost 0 bases; unmatched junction nucleotides: 4. Germline V gives CDR1 KGHDR, CDR2 SFDVKD. This CDR3 spans 15 amino acids. The CDR3, as DNA: TGTGCCACCAGCCGACAGGGAACGAACACCGGGGAGCTGTTTTTT. It specifies CATSRQGTNTGELFF.

V usage is TRBV28 and J usage is TRBJ1-2; TRBD1 aligns across 11 bases. This CDR3 comprises 14 residues. CDR1 is MDHEN and CDR2 is SYDVKM in the germline V gene. Trimming removed 4 bases from V and 7 bases from J; junction bases left unmatched: 5. CDR3 nucleotides: TGTGCCAGCAGTTCTTGGACAGGGGGCAGTGGCTACACCTTC. It codes for CASSSWTGGSGYTF.

This CDR3 is CAISESVAGPSYEQYF. The CDR3 nucleotides read TGTGCCATCAGTGAGTCCGTCGCGGGACCATCCTACGAGCAGTACTTC. The chain combines TRBV10-3 with TRBJ2-7; tentative D call: TRBD2 (6 bases). CDR1 and CDR2 (germline): ENHRY, SYGVKD. V was trimmed by 0 bases and J by 1 base, leaving 13 bases between them. The CDR3 covers 16 residues.

This clone was detected many times. V is TRBV6-4 and J is TRBJ2-1; TRBD2 might be the D (5 bases). The germline V gene has CDR1 MRHNA and CDR2 SNTAGT. The CDR3 has 13 amino acids. Deletions cut 0 bases from V and 6 bases from J, with 6 bases between. The CDR3, as DNA: TGTGCCAGCAGTGACTCGAGGGTCAATGAGCAGTTCTTC. This gives the protein CASSDSRVNEQFF.

V and J are TRBV7-6 and TRBJ2-2, with D possibly matching TRBD1 (5 bases). CDR1 is SGHVS and CDR2 is FNYEAQ in the germline V gene. Trimming cost V 3 bases and J 6 bases, with 8 bases left between them. The CDR3 is 13 amino acids. The CDR3 protein is CASSLQGSGELFF. DNA of the CDR3: TGTGCCAGCAGCTTGCAGGGATCCGGGGAGCTGTTTTTT.

V usage is TRBV5-1 and J usage is TRBJ1-2; the D gene is possibly TRBD1 (6 bases). This CDR3 comprises 16 residues. The germline gives CDR1 SGHRS, CDR2 YFSETQ. The V end was cut by 4 bases, the J end by 7 bases, with 23 bases between. The DNA for the CDR3 is TGCGCCAGCAGCGCGGGGGGCCTCCGGTTTGAGCCTGGCTACACCTTC. Residues: CASSAGGLRFEPGYTF.

This sequence joins TRBV5-6 and TRBJ2-7; possible D gene TRBD2, 6 bases. This CDR3 has 15 amino acids. The V end lost 1 base, the J end lost 0 bases, and 11 bases lay between the germline ends. Germline loops: CDR1 SGHDT, CDR2 YYEEEE. The CDR3 here is CASSLFLAHSYEQYF. CDR3 sequence (DNA): TGTGCCAGCAGCTTGTTCCTAGCGCACTCCTACGAGCAGTACTTC.

The chain recombines TRBV5-1 with TRBJ1-5; maybe TRBD1 (5 bases). This CDR3 contains 15 residues. Germline CDR1 is SGHRS and CDR2 is YFSETQ. The V and J ends lost 4 bases and 7 bases respectively, with 18 bases between them. The CDR3, as DNA: TGCGCCAGCAGCCCCGGGGGATCCTTAGGGCAGCCCCAGCATTTT. Protein product: CASSPGGSLGQPQHF. Full variable domain (rest looked up from reference TRBV5-1 and TRBJ1-5): KAGVTQTPRYLIKTRGQQVTLSCSPISGHRSVSWYQQTPGQGLQFLFEYFSETQRNKGNFPGRFSGRQFSNSRSEMNVSTLELGDSALYLCASSPGGSLGQPQHFGDGTRLSIL.

The chain uses TRBV28 and TRBJ1-5; no firm D call. The CDR3 extends over 16 amino acids. V gave up 5 bases and J gave up 3 bases, with 17 bases separating them. CDR1 and CDR2 from the germline V gene are MDHEN and SYDVKM. CDR3 bases: TGTGCCAGCAGTCCACAATTTTTGGTACACAATCAGCCCCAGCATTTT. As protein: CASSPQFLVHNQPQHF.

As regards this clone: Other nucleotide sequences in the sample specify the same CDR3. The V gene is TRBV27, the J gene TRBJ1-1; D is unresolved. This CDR3 has 15 residues. Germline V gene lookup returns CDR1 MNHEY and CDR2 SMNVEV (reference sequence). The V end was cut by 0 bases, the J end by 0 bases, with 8 bases between. CDR3: CASSLSPGMNTEAFF. The CDR3 DNA reads TGTGCCAGCAGTTTATCGCCGGGTATGAACACTGAAGCTTTCTTT.

V gene TRBV28 combines with J gene TRBJ1-1, with 7 bases lining up with TRBD1. Germline CDR1 and CDR2: MDHEN and SYDVKM. The CDR3 is 14 residues long. Trimming removed 10 bases from V and 6 bases from J; junction bases left unmatched: 14. CDR3 sequence (DNA): TGTGCCACATGGCCAATGACAGGGTATGCTGAAGCTTTCTTT. Amino acids: CATWPMTGYAEAFF.

The chain couples TRBV6-2 or TRBV6-3 to TRBJ2-1, with 7 bases identical to TRBD1. The germline gives CDR1 MNHEY, CDR2 SVGEGT. J lost 4 bases, V lost 6 bases, and 9 bases had no gene match. The CDR3 has 15 amino acids. The CDR3 coding sequence is TGTGCCAGCAGGCCTCCCGGGACAGTATACAATGAGCAGTTCTTC. Amino acid sequence: CASRPPGTVYNEQFF.

This chain uses TRBV6-5 with TRBJ1-1; maybe TRBD1 (5 bases). CDR1 is MNHEY and CDR2 is SVGAGI in the germline V gene. V lost 6 bases and J lost 2, with 13 bases in between. CDR3 size: 14 residues. The CDR3 loop is CASRVDNSNTEAFF. The DNA of the CDR3 is TGTGCCAGCAGAGTGGACAATTCCAACACTGAAGCTTTCTTT.

The rearrangement uses TRBV4-2 and TRBJ2-7; 8 nucleotides agree with TRBD1. Germline V gene lookup returns CDR1 LGHNA and CDR2 YNFKEQ. J gave up 4 bases and V 2 bases, and 10 bases lay outside the gene matches. This CDR3 contains 16 residues. CDR3 protein: CASSQSSGQGFYEQYF. The CDR3 nucleotides read TGTGCCAGCAGCCAATCCTCCGGACAGGGATTTTACGAGCAGTACTTC.

The chain employs TRBV4-2 and TRBJ2-1, with 14 bases matching TRBD2. Germline V gene lookup returns CDR1 LGHNA and CDR2 YNFKEQ. The CDR3 loop spans 17 amino acids. The V and J ends lost 6 bases and 6 bases, in that order; junction bases with no gene match: 10. This CDR3 reads CASRRDPGLAGVNEQFF. The CDR3 DNA follows: TGTGCCAGCAGGCGCGATCCGGGACTAGCGGGGGTCAATGAGCAGTTCTTC.

The chain uses TRBV19 and TRBJ1-2; no firm D call. V dropped 5 bases and J dropped 2 bases, with 12 bases sitting between them. The CDR3 extends over 14 amino acids. Per germline, CDR1 LNHDA and CDR2 SQIVND (reference sequence). DNA for the CDR3: TGTGCCAGTAGTCCTAGCAGCACCAACTATGGCTACACCTTC. Protein sequence: CASSPSSTNYGYTF.